The present entry profiles one T cell receptor beta chain with its context. The antigen is not known. The record originates from a study of T cell repertoires in cytomegalovirus infection. As for the study in general: Public TCR beta signature analysis indicated the presence of both CMV infection and matching HLA type. Notes on the study in general: HLA-C-restricted CMV-specific TCR beta clonotypes prevailed in the ex vivo response.

TCRdb re-derived calls from the reads in MiXCR, one entry per CDR3 protein. The table has some 320,000 distinct CDR3 sequences, almost 30% seen once; the top ten hold around 18%. The V end lost 7 bases, the J end lost 8 bases, and 15 bases lay between the germline ends. Germline V gives CDR1 MNHEY, CDR2 SVGEGT. This CDR3 is 13 amino acids long. This chain uses TRBV6-2 or TRBV6-3 with TRBJ2-1; D is possibly TRBD2 (5 bases). Source: cultured PBMCs, taken from culture after CMV antigen stimulation. This receptor was obtained from a human donor in good health (CMV status not recorded). Some clones in this sample may be carry-over from other donors' samples. The DNA of the CDR3 is TGTGCCAGCAACTCTGGAGAGGGATATGAGCAGTTCTTC. Amino acid sequence: CASNSGEGYEQFF.